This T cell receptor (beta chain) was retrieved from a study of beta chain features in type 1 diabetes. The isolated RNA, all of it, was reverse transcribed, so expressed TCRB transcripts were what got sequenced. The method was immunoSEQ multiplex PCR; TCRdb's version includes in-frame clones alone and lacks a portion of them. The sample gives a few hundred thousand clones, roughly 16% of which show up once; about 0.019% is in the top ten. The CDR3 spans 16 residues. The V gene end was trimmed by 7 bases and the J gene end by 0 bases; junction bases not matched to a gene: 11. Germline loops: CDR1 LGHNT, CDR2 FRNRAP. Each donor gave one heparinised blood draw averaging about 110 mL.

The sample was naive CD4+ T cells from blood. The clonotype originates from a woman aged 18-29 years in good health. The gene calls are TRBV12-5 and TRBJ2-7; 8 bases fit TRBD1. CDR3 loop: CASAMGTGATSYEQYF. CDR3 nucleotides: TGTGCTAGTGCCATGGGGACAGGTGCCACCTCCTACGAGCAGTACTTC. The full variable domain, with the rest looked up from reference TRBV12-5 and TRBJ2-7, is DARVTQTPRHKVTEMGQEVTMRCQPILGHNTVFWYRQTMMQGLELLAYFRNRAPLDDSGMPKDRFSAEMPDATLATLKIQPSEPRDSAVYFCASAMGTGATSYEQYFGPGTRLTVT.